This T cell receptor (beta chain) derives from a study of shared clonotypes between healthy human individuals. Study context: Per-donor plates numbered three CD4 naive, three CD4 memory, two CD8 naive and one CD8 memory.

Note on this clone: Its antigen remains unknown.

This CDR3 spans 12 amino acids. Trimming cost V 6 bases and J 3 bases, with 9 bases left between them. CDR1 SEHNR and CDR2 FQNEAQ come from the germline V gene (reference sequence). Only in-frame clones appear in the TCRdb table, and some are missing; sequencing was by immunoSEQ multiplex PCR. The data contain fewer than 2.5 million clones, approximately 93% of them singletons. Study results and limitations: Blood alone was sampled, and tissue repertoires likely differ.

Sequenced input: naive CD4+ T cells from PBMCs. The subset: CD45RA+ positively selected. The TCR comes from a man aged 18 to 30 in good health. Some clones in this sample may be carry-over from other donors' samples. The chain uses TRBV7-9 and TRBJ2-7; D is unclear. CDR3 amino acids: CASSQGFYEQYF. DNA for the CDR3: TGTGCCAGCAGTCAAGGGTTCTACGAGCAGTACTTC.